The sequence of this T cell receptor beta chain was determined in a study of CD8 T cells in ankylosing spondylitis. This clonotype came up many times. Its target is not known. Germline lookup yields CDR1 SGDLS and CDR2 YYNGEE. The V gene lost 3 bases and the J gene lost 6 bases, with 22 bases spanning the gap. The CDR3 totals 17 residues. Notes on the study in general: Disease-linked clones bore a CD8+ phenotype, appearing relatively rarely in peripheral blood.

From the 5' RACE reads, TCRdb called clonotypes with MiXCR, one entry per CDR3 protein. The top ten hold 2.5% to 3% of the sample, which has tens of thousands of distinct CDR3 sequences, 2.5% to 3.5% seen once. The chain joins TRBV9 to TRBJ2-1; D might be TRBD2 (6 bases). Sequencing was carried out using blood, either unsorted or a sorted T cell fraction (not recorded which). The sequence was obtained from a male donor with ankylosing spondylitis or in good health (not recorded which). CDR3 nucleotide sequence: TGTGCCAGCAGCGGTGGCGGGATCCCTATTGATATCAATGAGCAGTTCTTC. This codes for CASSGGGIPIDINEQFF.